This T cell receptor beta chain was identified in a study of cytomegalovirus exposure and HLA in healthy donors. Germline V gene lookup returns CDR1 LNHDA and CDR2 SQIVND (reference sequence). V lost 6 bases, J lost 3 bases, and 15 bases lay in between. There are 15 residues in the CDR3. The PCR contained 60 Vbeta and 13 Jbeta primers. Here immunoSEQ multiplex PCR was the method, and the copy in TCRdb shows in-frame clones only, minus some. The data hold some 120,000 clones, with 75% to 85% observed a single time. On this clone: No antigen is known for it.

Regarding the study as a whole: In a later analysis, TCR beta V- and J-gene trimming was associated with a missense DCLRE1C variant. The listing of roughly 160 TCR beta chains classed them as cytomegalovirus-associated.

This TCR came from a man in his forties in good health and CMV-seronegative. Sample: PBMCs. V usage is TRBV19 and J usage is TRBJ1-5; possible D gene TRBD1, 6 bases. DNA for the CDR3: TGTGCCAGTAGCCCTCAAACAGGGTCCAATCAGCCCCAGCATTTT. Translation gives CASSPQTGSNQPQHF.